This TCR beta chain was found in a study of identical twins. The V gene end was trimmed by 2 bases and the J gene end by 4 bases; junction bases not matched to a gene: 10. The CDR3 covers 16 residues. Germline lookup yields CDR1 KGHSH and CDR2 LQKENI. Findings of the study overall: Clonotypes of the beta chain that were abundant in cord blood carried fewer insertions (memory repertoires showed none). Weaker excess twin sharing was observed in beta out-of-frame sequences.

Healthy Caucasian donors formed the entire cohort. TCRdb reprocessed the 5' RACE reads with MiXCR, giving one entry per CDR3 protein. The table includes about 660,000 distinct CDR3 sequences, about 9.4% detected once. In the case of this clonotype: Its antigen is not identified.

These data also formed part of another study, on yellow fever vaccine responses in identical twins. This second report adds: The T cell response to vaccination in identical twins was reportedly partly convergent and partly personalized.

This chain uses TRBV18 with TRBJ1-2, with 7 bases that match TRBD1. The source material was PBMCs. The source of this sequence is a woman aged 18 to 35 in good health. CDR3 region: CASSPLQGGDTYGYTF. DNA for the CDR3: TGTGCCAGCTCACCATTACAAGGGGGCGATACCTATGGCTACACCTTC.